The clone carrying this TCR beta chain was counted a few times. What it recognizes is unknown. The data were taken from a study of HIV-infected patients and healthy controls. Antiretroviral therapy had run roughly three months, about 14 weeks, before follow-up blood collection. All unsorted peripheral T cells were captured because whole blood was used without fractionation. 400 to 550 ng RNA was reverse transcribed with alpha and beta constant-region primers. Separate chain-specific third strand synthesis with multiplexing indices produced the alpha and beta libraries. TCRdb used MiXCR to reprocess the 5' RACE reads, holding one entry per CDR3 protein. The profile covers roughly 9,000 distinct CDR3 sequences, with approximately 7.9% appearing a single time and 22% taken by the ten largest. Study-wide findings and caveats: Healthy control repertoires had roughly threefold more distinct CDR3s than untreated HIV+ repertoires, and higher Shannon diversity.

CDR3 length equals 15 residues. Trimming removed 1 base from V and 0 bases from J, with 9 bases in between. Germline V gives CDR1 MGHDK, CDR2 SYGVNS. This rearrangement joins TRBV25-1 to TRBJ1-1; the D gene is possibly TRBD1 (5 bases). The TCR sequence derives from an adult with HIV infection. The sequencing here drew on blood, taken during antiretroviral therapy. The CDR3 region has the DNA TGTGCCAGCAGTGAATCCGGGGGGGTGAACACTGAAGCTTTCTTT. Protein: CASSESGGVNTEAFF.